One TCR beta chain is described in this entry. What it binds is not known. The PCR ran on 60 Vbeta and 13 Jbeta primers. The table came from immunoSEQ multiplex PCR; TCRdb's copy has only in-frame clones and leaves some out. The sample records 210,000 or so clones, over 75% being singletons. The CDR3 sequence is 16 residues long. The germline gives CDR1 SEHNR, CDR2 FQNEAQ (reference sequence). Trimming cost V 5 bases and J 4 bases; bases outside gene matches: 7. This sample was taken from a study of cytomegalovirus exposure and HLA in healthy donors. Study-level information: Unique TCR beta sequences numbering 95 million to 130 million came from around 180 million T cells in an earlier analysis. Study conclusions and caveats: A later analysis linked a missense DCLRE1C variant to TCR beta V- and J-gene trimming. A later analysis found that most CMV-associated TCR beta chains appeared HLA-restricted.

This chain joins TRBV7-9 and TRBJ2-2; 10 bases line up with TRBD1. This TCR derives from a boy aged 10-17 years in good health and CMV-seronegative. Sequences were obtained from PBMCs. The CDR3 DNA follows: TGTGCCAGCAGCACCGGGACAGGGGTGGCCACCGGGGAGCTGTTTTTT. Protein product: CASSTGTGVATGELFF.